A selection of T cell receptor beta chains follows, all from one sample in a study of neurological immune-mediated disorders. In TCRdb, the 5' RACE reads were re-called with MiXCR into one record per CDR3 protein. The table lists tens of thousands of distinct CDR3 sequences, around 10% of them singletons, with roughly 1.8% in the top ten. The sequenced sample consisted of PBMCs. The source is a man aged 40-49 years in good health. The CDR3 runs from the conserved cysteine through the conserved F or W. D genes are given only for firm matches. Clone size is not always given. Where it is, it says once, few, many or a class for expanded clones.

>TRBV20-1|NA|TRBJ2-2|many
CSARSGNTGELFF
TGCAGTGCTAGGAGCGGGAACACCGGGGAGCTGTTTTTT
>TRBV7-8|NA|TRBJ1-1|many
CASSSSPGPEAFF
TGTGCCAGCAGCTCCAGCCCGGGACCTGAAGCTTTCTTT
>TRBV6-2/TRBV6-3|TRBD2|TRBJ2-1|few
CASSFGPSGGAYEQFF
TGTGCCAGCAGTTTCGGCCCTAGCGGGGGGGCCTATGAGCAGTTCTTC
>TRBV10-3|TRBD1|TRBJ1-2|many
CAISFDRAYGYTF
TGTGCCATCAGTTTCGACAGGGCTTATGGCTACACCTTC
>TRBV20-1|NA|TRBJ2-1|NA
CSALSGRGHNEQFF
TGCAGTGCTTTGAGTGGGAGAGGCCACAATGAGCAGTTCTTC
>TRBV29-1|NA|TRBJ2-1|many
CSVEGRVAYNEQFF
TGCAGCGTTGAGGGGCGGGTTGCCTACAATGAGCAGTTCTTC
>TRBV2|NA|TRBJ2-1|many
CASSEQGLVSNEQFF
TGTGCCAGCAGTGAACAGGGACTTGTTTCAAATGAGCAGTTCTTC
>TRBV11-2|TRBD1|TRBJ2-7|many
CASSLGVRTGAYEQYF
TGTGCCAGCAGCTTAGGAGTCCGGACAGGAGCCTACGAGCAGTACTTC
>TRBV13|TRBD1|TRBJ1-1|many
CASSIPGQGGLTEAFF
TGTGCCAGCAGCATCCCGGGACAGGGGGGACTCACTGAAGCTTTCTTT
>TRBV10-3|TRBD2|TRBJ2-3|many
CAISAERGGTDTQYF
TGTGCCATCAGTGCGGAGCGGGGGGGCACAGATACGCAGTATTTT
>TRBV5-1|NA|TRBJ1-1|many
CASSLDRVNTEAFF
TGCGCCAGCAGCTTGGACAGGGTGAACACTGAAGCTTTCTTT
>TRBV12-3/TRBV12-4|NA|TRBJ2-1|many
CASSASSNDNEQFF
TGTGCCAGCTCCGCTAGCAGTAACGACAATGAGCAGTTCTTC
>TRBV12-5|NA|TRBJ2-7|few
CASGLVQGISYEQYF
TGTGCTAGTGGTTTGGTACAGGGAATATCCTACGAGCAGTACTTC
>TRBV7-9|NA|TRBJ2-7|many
CASSPPGSYEQYF
TGTGCCAGCAGCCCTCCGGGAAGCTACGAGCAGTACTTC
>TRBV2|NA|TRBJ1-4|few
CASSVDRTTNEKLFF
TGTGCCAGCAGTGTCGACAGAACAACTAATGAAAAACTGTTTTTT
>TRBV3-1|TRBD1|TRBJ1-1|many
CASSPEDRGPPEAFF
TGTGCCAGCAGCCCCGAGGACAGGGGGCCTCCTGAAGCTTTCTTT
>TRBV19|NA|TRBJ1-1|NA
CASSIREDRNTEAFF
TGTGCCAGTAGCATCAGGGAGGATCGGAACACTGAAGCTTTCTTT
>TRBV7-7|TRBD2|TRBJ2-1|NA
CASSLAARASGAGEQFF
TGTGCCAGCAGCTTAGCGGCTCGGGCTAGCGGGGCTGGCGAGCAGTTCTTC
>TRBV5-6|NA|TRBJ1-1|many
CASRITGTANTEAFF
TGTGCCAGCAGGATTACCGGGACGGCGAACACTGAAGCTTTCTTT
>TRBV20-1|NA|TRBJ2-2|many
CSARDGARGTGELFF
TGCAGTGCTAGAGATGGGGCCAGGGGTACCGGGGAGCTGTTTTTT
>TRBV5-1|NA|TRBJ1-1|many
CASSLGRASTEAFF
TGCGCCAGCAGCTTGGGGAGGGCGAGCACTGAAGCTTTCTTT
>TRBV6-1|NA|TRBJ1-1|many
CASIRVNTEAFF
TGTGCCAGCATTCGTGTGAACACTGAAGCTTTCTTT